The 24 T cell receptor beta chains in this list originate from one sample, sequenced in a study of cytomegalovirus exposure and HLA in healthy donors. PCR was performed using 60 Vbeta and 13 Jbeta primers. Produced via immunoSEQ multiplex PCR; TCRdb's table is partial and in-frame only. The sample holds more than 95,000 clones, 75% to 85% seen once. The specimen was PBMCs. The receptor set was obtained from a man under 40 in good health and CMV-seronegative.

The chain recombines TRBV7-2 with TRBJ1-1; D remains ambiguous. Trimming cost V 2 bases and J 2 bases, with 9 bases left between them. The V gene's germline CDR1 is SGHTA and CDR2 FQGNSA. The CDR3 is made up of 14 amino acids. CDR3 sequence: CASSLRRSNTEAFF. The CDR3 DNA sequence: TGTGCCAGCAGCTTAAGGAGGTCTAACACTGAAGCTTTCTTT.

Regarding this clone: The junction shows a germline mismatch at one end, possibly a read error. The chain uses TRBV5-1 and TRBJ1-2; 8 nucleotides agree with TRBD1. Germline V gene lookup returns CDR1 SGHRS and CDR2 YFSETQ. This CDR3 has 12 amino acids. The CDR3 loop reads CASSDGTGGAYF. The CDR3 DNA sequence: TGCGCCAGCAGCGACGGGACAGGAGGTGCCTACTTC.

This clone was recorded a few times. The chain uses TRBV21-1 and TRBJ2-1; the table's TRBD1 call for D was not verified on the DNA. TRBV21-1 counts as a pseudogene. CDR3 length: 14 residues. CDR3 bases: TGTGCCAGCCTGACTCGGGACAGGGACAATGAGCAGTTCTTC. Amino acid sequence: CASLTRDRDNEQFF.

With respect to this clone: A read error may produce the germline difference seen at one junction end. The chain links TRBV7-9 to TRBJ2-7; 11 nucleotides align to TRBD2. Germline V gene lookup returns CDR1 SEHNR and CDR2 FQNEAQ (reference sequence). The CDR3 length is 15 residues. CDR3 sequence: CASSLEPSGRIYLHF. For the CDR3, the DNA is TGTGCCAGCAGCTTAGAACCTAGCGGGAGGATCTATCTACACTTC.

This rearrangement joins TRBV4-1 to TRBJ2-5; a possible D gene is TRBD2 (5 bases). V was pared by 1 base and J by 9 bases, with 9 bases between. This CDR3 region has 12 residues. Germline CDR1 and CDR2: MGHRA and YSYEKL. The chain's CDR3 is CASSQGPSPQYF. The CDR3 nucleotides read TGCGCCAGCAGCCAAGGTCCTAGCCCCCAGTACTTC.

The CDR3 reads CASSPGLAQETQYF. In nucleotides, the CDR3 is TGTGCCAGCAGCCCTGGACTAGCACAAGAGACCCAGTACTTC. The chain carries TRBV5-4 and TRBJ2-5; 8 bases are shared with TRBD2. V lost 4 bases, J lost 2 bases, and 4 bases stayed unmatched. The germline V gene encodes CDR1 SGHNT and CDR2 YYREEE (reference sequence). The CDR3 is made up of 14 amino acids. The full variable domain, rest sourced from reference TRBV5-4 and TRBJ2-5, is ETGVTQSPTHLIKTRGQQVTLRCSSQSGHNTVSWYQQALGQGPQFIFQYYREEENGRGNFPPRFSGLQFPNYSSELNVNALELDDSALYLCASSPGLAQETQYFGPGTRLLVL.

The chain couples TRBV7-6 to TRBJ2-2; TRBD1 agrees at 10 bases. The CDR3 length is 16 residues. J gave up 4 bases and V 5 bases, and 7 bases lay outside the gene matches. Germline V gene data show CDR1 as SGHVS and CDR2 as FNYEAQ. The CDR3 nucleotides are TGTGCCAGCAGCCTTGGGGACAGGGGCTCCACCGGGGAGCTGTTTTTT. Translating gives CASSLGDRGSTGELFF.

The chain has TRBV7-9 and TRBJ1-1; D call uncertain. Looked up from germline, CDR1 is SEHNR and CDR2 is FQNEAQ (reference sequence). This CDR3 comprises 12 residues. With 4 bases removed from V and 6 bases from J, the gap between germline ends came to 9 bases. CDR3 in amino acids: CASSSTRSEAFF. The CDR3 DNA follows: TGTGCCAGCAGCTCCACCCGGTCTGAAGCTTTCTTT.

This clone was seen a few times. The V and J genes are TRBV18 and TRBJ2-1; 7 nucleotides line up with TRBD2. Germline V gene sequence: CDR1 KGHSH, CDR2 LQKENI. This CDR3 is built from 15 residues. V dropped 3 bases and J dropped 8; count of bases not matched to a gene: 10. The CDR3 loop reads CASSPPLGGAYEQFF. As DNA, the CDR3 is TGTGCCAGCTCACCGCCGTTGGGAGGGGCCTATGAGCAGTTCTTC. Variable domain in full (rest from reference TRBV18 and TRBJ2-1): NAGVMQNPRHLVRRRGQEARLRCSPMKGHSHVYWYRQLPEEGLKFMVYLQKENIIDESGMPKERFSAEFPKEGPSILRIQQVVRGDSAAYFCASSPPLGGAYEQFFGPGTRLTVL.

J is TRBJ1-1 and V is TRBV5-1, with TRBD1 as a possible D gene (5 bases). Germline lookup yields CDR1 SGHRS and CDR2 YFSETQ. The V gene lost 4 bases and the J gene lost 1 base, with 11 bases spanning the gap. The CDR3 contains 14 residues. As DNA, the CDR3 is TGCGCCAGCAGCCTCGATGACAGGAACACTGAAGCTTTCTTT. This codes for CASSLDDRNTEAFF.

This clone occurred a few times. The CDR3 is CASSYGPNSNQPQHF. The CDR3 region has the DNA TGTGCCAGCAGTTACGGCCCGAATAGCAATCAGCCCCAGCATTTT. The genes are TRBV6-5 and TRBJ1-5, with no clear D. This CDR3 has 15 residues. V shed 2 bases and J shed 0 bases, with 8 bases lying between them. Per germline, CDR1 MNHEY and CDR2 SVGAGI.

The V gene is TRBV5-6, the J gene TRBJ2-7; D is unclear. Germline V lookup: CDR1 SGHDT, CDR2 YYEEEE. This CDR3 is 12 amino acids long. Trimming removed 3 bases from V and 2 bases from J, with 6 bases in between. The CDR3 here is CASSSDTYEQYF. CDR3 sequence (DNA): TGTGCCAGCAGCTCCGACACCTACGAGCAGTACTTC. The full variable domain, rest sourced from reference TRBV5-6 and TRBJ2-7, is DAGVTQSPTHLIKTRGQQVTLRCSPKSGHDTVSWYQQALGQGPQFIFQYYEEEERQRGNFPDRFSGHQFPNYSSELNVNALLLGDSALYLCASSSDTYEQYFGPGTRLTVT.

Comment on this clone: Other DNA variants within this sample encode the same CDR3. This chain connects TRBV19 to TRBJ2-2; D may be TRBD2 (6 bases). CDR1 is LNHDA and CDR2 is SQIVND in the germline V gene (reference sequence). The CDR3 covers 13 residues. Trimming took 6 bases from V and 2 from J, leaving 7 bases between them. The CDR3 loop reads CASSGGNTGELFF. DNA of the CDR3: TGTGCCAGTAGCGGGGGTAACACCGGGGAGCTGTTTTTT.

In its sample, this clone was seen a few times. The J gene is TRBJ1-3, the V gene TRBV7-9; D is uncertain. Trimming shortened V by 4 bases and J by 2 bases, and 6 bases separated the two germline ends. Germline V gives CDR1 SEHNR, CDR2 FQNEAQ (reference sequence). The CDR3 spans 13 residues. CDR3 nucleotide sequence: TGTGCCAGCAGCTCACGGGCTGGAAACACCATATATTTT. Translation gives CASSSRAGNTIYF.

This rearrangement joins TRBV5-1 to TRBJ2-2; the match to TRBD2 covers 8 bases. J gave up 5 bases and V 0 bases, and 6 bases lay outside the gene matches. Per germline, CDR1 SGHRS and CDR2 YFSETQ. The CDR3 covers 16 residues. The CDR3 bases are TGCGCCAGCAGCTTGGCGCCGGGGGGGCTTACCGGGGAGCTGTTTTTT. This gives the protein CASSLAPGGLTGELFF.

This chain connects TRBV5-4 to TRBJ1-1; D is undetermined. Germline V gene data show CDR1 as SGHNT and CDR2 as YYREEE (reference sequence). Trimming removed 5 bases from V and 1 base from J, with 12 bases in between. CDR3 size: 14 residues. The CDR3 DNA sequence: TGTGCCAGCAGTCCGGGATCCGGGAACACTGAAGCTTTCTTT. This encodes CASSPGSGNTEAFF.

The V call is TRBV5-1, the J call TRBJ2-5; possibly TRBD2 for D (6 bases). The length of the CDR3 is 16 residues. The ends were cut back, 0 bases at V and 0 bases at J, with 12 bases in the middle. In germline, CDR1 is SGHRS, CDR2 YFSETQ. Here the CDR3 DNA reads TGCGCCAGCAGCTTGGCCGTAGCGGCCAACCAAGAGACCCAGTACTTC. Translating it yields CASSLAVAANQETQYF.

Remarks on this clone: The germline gene is not matched at one end of the junction; a read error may be the cause. V is TRBV7-2 and J is TRBJ2-7, with 7 bases fitting TRBD2. This CDR3 is 14 amino acids long. Germline assignment: CDR1 SGHTA and CDR2 FQGNSA. In DNA, the CDR3 is TGTGCCAGCAGCTTAAGTGGGAGCGGGGAAGAGCGGTACTTC. This sequence encodes CASSLSGSGEERYF. Full variable domain (rest looked up from reference TRBV7-2 and TRBJ2-7): GAGVSQSPSNKVTEKGKDVELRCDPISGHTALYWYRQSLGQGLEFLIYFQGNSAPDKSGLPSDRFSAERTGGSVSTLTIQRTQQEDSAVYLCASSLSGSGEERYFGPGTRLTVT.

The chain couples TRBV6-5 to TRBJ2-7; 10 bases line up with TRBD1. Losses at the gene ends were 0 bases for V and 4 bases for J; bases not matched to a gene: 3. The CDR3 totals 15 residues. CDR1 is MNHEY and CDR2 is SVGAGI in the germline V gene. CDR3 residues: CASSYSGTGVYEQYF. In DNA form, the CDR3 reads TGTGCCAGCAGTTACTCTGGGACAGGGGTGTACGAGCAGTACTTC.

In DNA, the CDR3 is TGTGCCAGCAGTGAAATCCCGGGACAGAGCAAGGGCTACACCTTC. Translation gives CASSEIPGQSKGYTF. V and J are TRBV2 and TRBJ1-2, with TRBD1 identical over 7 bases. V gave up 2 bases and J gave up 8 bases; unmatched junction bases: 11. The CDR3 extends over 15 amino acids. CDR1 is SNHLY and CDR2 is FYNNEI in the germline V gene.

The chain links TRBV29-1 to TRBJ2-5, with D perhaps TRBD2 (5 bases). Trimming cost V 3 bases and J 2 bases, with 10 bases left between them. The germline CDR1 and CDR2 sequences are SQVTM and ANQGSEA. This CDR3 contains 13 residues. CDR3 protein: CSVDSGNQETQYF. In nucleotides, the CDR3 is TGCAGCGTTGATTCCGGGAATCAAGAGACCCAGTACTTC.

This clone was counted only a few times. The genes are TRBV2 and TRBJ2-7; 8 nucleotides match TRBD1. The V and J ends lost 5 bases and 3 bases, in that order; junction bases with no gene match: 3. This CDR3 region has 13 residues. Germline-derived CDR1 and CDR2 are SNHLY and FYNNEI. The CDR3 region is CASSYTGGYEQYF. Here the CDR3 DNA reads TGTGCCAGCAGTTATACAGGGGGCTACGAGCAGTACTTC.

The chain uses TRBV6-1 and TRBJ2-1; D gene unclear. V was pared by 6 bases and J by 0 bases, with 12 bases between. The CDR3 totals 15 residues. Germline CDR1 and CDR2: MNHNS and SASEGT. The CDR3 DNA reads TGTGCCAGCAGAGCAAGTCCGAGCTCCTACAATGAGCAGTTCTTC. Protein: CASRASPSSYNEQFF.

J is TRBJ2-7 and V is TRBV7-9; D remains unclear. There are 13 residues in the CDR3. Looked up from germline, CDR1 is SEHNR and CDR2 is FQNEAQ (reference sequence). Trimming stripped 2 bases from V and 5 bases from J, with 10 bases between. In nucleotides, the CDR3 is TGTGCCAGCAGCTTATTGGGCTTTAACGAGCAGTACTTC. Residues: CASSLLGFNEQYF.